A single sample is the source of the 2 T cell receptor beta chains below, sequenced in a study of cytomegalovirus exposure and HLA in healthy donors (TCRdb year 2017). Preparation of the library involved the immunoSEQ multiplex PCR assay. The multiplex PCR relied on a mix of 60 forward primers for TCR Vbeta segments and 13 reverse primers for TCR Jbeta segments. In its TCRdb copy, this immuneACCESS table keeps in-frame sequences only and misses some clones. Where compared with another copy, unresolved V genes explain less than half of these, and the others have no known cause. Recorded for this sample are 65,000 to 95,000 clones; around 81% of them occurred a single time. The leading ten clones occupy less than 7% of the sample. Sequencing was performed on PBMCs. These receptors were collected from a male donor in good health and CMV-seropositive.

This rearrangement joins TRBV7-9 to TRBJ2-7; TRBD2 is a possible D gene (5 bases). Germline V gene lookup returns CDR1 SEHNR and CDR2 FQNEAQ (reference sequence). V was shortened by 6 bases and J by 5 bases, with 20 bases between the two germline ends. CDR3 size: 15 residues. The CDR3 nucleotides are TGTGCCAGCAGGCCAAAAGAGCGGCTTGGGGACGAGCAGTACTTC. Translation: CASRPKERLGDEQYF.

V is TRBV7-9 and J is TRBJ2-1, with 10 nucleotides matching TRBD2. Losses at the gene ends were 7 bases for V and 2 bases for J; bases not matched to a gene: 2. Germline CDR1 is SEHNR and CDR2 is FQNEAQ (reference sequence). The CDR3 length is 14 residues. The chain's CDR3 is CASKLAGAYNEQFF. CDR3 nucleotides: TGTGCCAGCAAGCTAGCGGGGGCCTACAATGAGCAGTTCTTC.